This T cell receptor (beta chain) was recovered during a study of blood T cell repertoires in COVID-19. Across the study: Acute-phase and convalescent COVID-19 samples originated in the United States, Italy and Spain. In each case, the material was cDNA or gDNA derived from T cells, B-cell-depleted T cells, or PBMCs.

Study processing details: For nucleated cells, counts were estimated from reference gene primer amplification. The table came from immunoSEQ multiplex PCR; TCRdb's copy has only in-frame clones and leaves some out. V and J calls and clone size are given by that table; D and trimming were obtained from the DNA. The sample carries over 120,000 clones, around 90% recorded once. The V end was cut by 4 bases, the J end by 0 bases, with 10 bases between. Germline V lookup: CDR1 LGHDT, CDR2 YNNKEL (reference sequence). This CDR3 has 15 residues. This rearrangement joins TRBV3-1 (or the pseudogene TRBV3-2) to TRBJ1-3, with a possible D match to TRBD1 (5 bases). The sequenced material came from peripheral blood. The receptor comes from a man in his 70s with acute or convalescent COVID-19. The CDR3 reads CASSLQVISGNTIYF. The CDR3 nucleotides read TGTGCCAGCAGCCTACAGGTCATCTCTGGAAACACCATATATTTT.